Included here is one T cell receptor beta chain sequence, with context. The target antigen is unknown. The time point was: pre-treatment sample, taken before nivolumab and TIL therapy. Pleural nodules or supraclavicular lymph nodes made up most of the excised metastases sampled. Enrollment ran from October 2017 to early 2020. This entry is derived from a study of TIL therapy for anti-PD-1-resistant metastatic lung cancer. Study-wide points: Many TIL product clones were absent from baseline tumor, suggesting clonal contraction.

This was the immunoSEQ v3 assay. Assay: immunoSEQ multiplex PCR; the TCRdb copy retains only in-frame clones and omits some. The data contain more than 9,000 clones, 58% of them seen just once; the ten biggest clones take up around 7.7%. The TCR was taken from a person aged 25 to 85 with non-small cell lung cancer. The sequencing here drew on tumor tissue, taken at baseline.

The CDR3 DNA sequence: TGTGCCAGCAGCCCGTACCTAGCGGGGGGGTGGAGGGATACGCAGTATTTT. Translation gives CASSPYLAGGWRDTQYF. The V call is TRBV27, the J call TRBJ2-3; 12 positions agree with TRBD2. Losses at the gene ends were 6 bases for V and 6 bases for J; bases not matched to a gene: 13. The CDR3 sequence is 17 residues long. Per germline, CDR1 MNHEY and CDR2 SMNVEV (reference sequence).